Presented here are 4 T cell receptor beta chains from one specimen sequenced in a study of blood T cell repertoires in COVID-19. Libraries were prepared by immunoSEQ multiplex PCR; TCRdb keeps only in-frame clonotypes and omits some of them. The sample carries 90,000 to 150,000 clones, about 79% recorded once. Specimen: peripheral blood. Every receptor here comes from a woman over 75 with acute or convalescent COVID-19.

V gene TRBV29-1 combines with J gene TRBJ1-1, with unresolved D. The CDR3 runs 12 residues. Germline assignment: CDR1 SQVTM and CDR2 ANQGSEA. Trimming cost V 1 base and J 0 bases, with 3 bases left between them. CDR3 DNA sequence: TGCAGCGTTGAAGCTATGAACACTGAAGCTTTCTTT. It codes for CSVEAMNTEAFF. The whole variable domain, remainder taken from reference TRBV29-1 and TRBJ1-1, is SAVISQKPSRDICQRGTSLTIQCQVDSQVTMMFWYRQQPGQSLTLIATANQGSEATYESGFVIDKFPISRPNLTFSTLTVSNMSPEDSSIYLCSVEAMNTEAFFGQGTRLTVV.

This clone was counted a single time. The chain uses TRBV29-1 and TRBJ2-7, with a possible D match to TRBD2 (6 bases). Germline V gene lookup returns CDR1 SQVTM and CDR2 ANQGSEA. This CDR3 region has 12 residues. Trimming removed 6 bases from V and 5 bases from J, with 14 bases in between. The CDR3 is CSVSGSRDEQYF. Written as DNA, the CDR3 is TGCAGCGTCTCCGGGAGTAGGGACGAGCAGTACTTC.

V and J are TRBV28 and TRBJ2-1, with 7 bases matching TRBD2. CDR3 length: 17 amino acids. Germline lookup yields CDR1 MDHEN and CDR2 SYDVKM. Trimming at V came to 6 bases and at J to 6 bases, leaving 17 bases not matched to a gene. The CDR3 bases are TGTGCCAGCAGGCTCCCCGGGGCTGTGGGGGGGTTCAATGAGCAGTTCTTC. As protein: CASRLPGAVGGFNEQFF.

This clone has a handful of counts. The chain employs TRBV2 and TRBJ1-1; D unresolved. The V end lost 6 bases, the J end lost 5 bases, and 10 bases lay between the germline ends. Germline V gives CDR1 SNHLY, CDR2 FYNNEI. The CDR3 is 12 residues long. The CDR3 sequence: CASSVGWTEAFF. In nucleotides, the CDR3 is TGTGCCAGCAGCGTCGGTTGGACTGAAGCTTTCTTT.